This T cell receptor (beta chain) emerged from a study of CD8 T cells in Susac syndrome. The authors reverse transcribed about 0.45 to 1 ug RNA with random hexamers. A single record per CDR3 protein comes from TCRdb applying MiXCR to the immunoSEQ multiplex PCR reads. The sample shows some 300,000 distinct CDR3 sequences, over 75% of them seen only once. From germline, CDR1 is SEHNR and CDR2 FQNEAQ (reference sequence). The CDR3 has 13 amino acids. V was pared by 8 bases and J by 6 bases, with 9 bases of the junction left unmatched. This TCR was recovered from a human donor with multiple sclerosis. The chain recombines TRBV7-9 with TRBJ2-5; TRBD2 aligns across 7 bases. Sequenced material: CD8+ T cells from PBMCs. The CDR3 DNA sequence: TGTGCCAGCGGGACGGGGAGGGATAAGACCCAGTACTTC. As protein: CASGTGRDKTQYF.